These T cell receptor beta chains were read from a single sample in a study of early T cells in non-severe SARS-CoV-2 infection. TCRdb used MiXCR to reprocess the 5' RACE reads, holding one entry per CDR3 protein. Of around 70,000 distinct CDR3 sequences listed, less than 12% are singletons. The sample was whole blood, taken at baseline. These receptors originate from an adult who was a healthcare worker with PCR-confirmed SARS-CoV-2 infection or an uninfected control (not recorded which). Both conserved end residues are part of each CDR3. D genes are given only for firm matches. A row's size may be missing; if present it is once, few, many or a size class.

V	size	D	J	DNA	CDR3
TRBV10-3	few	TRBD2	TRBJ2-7	TGTGCCATCAGTGGGGTGACTAGCGGGAGGGCCAACGAGCAGTACTTC	CAISGVTSGRANEQYF
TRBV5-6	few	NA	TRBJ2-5	TGTGCCAGCAGCCCGGAGGGGCGGCGAAACCAAGAGACCCAGTACTTC	CASSPEGRRNQETQYF
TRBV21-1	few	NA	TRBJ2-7	TGTGCCAGCAGCAAAGGGGGCAGCGGGAGCTCCTACGAGCAGTACTTC	CASSKGGSGSSYEQYF
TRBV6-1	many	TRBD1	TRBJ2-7	TGTGCCAGTAATACAGGGGCTACTTCCTACGAGCAGTACTTC	CASNTGATSYEQYF
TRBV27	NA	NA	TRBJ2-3	TGTGCCAGCAGTCTTGGGAACACAGATACGCAGTATTTT	CASSLGNTDTQYF
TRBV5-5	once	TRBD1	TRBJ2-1	TGTGCCAGCAGCCTGGAACAGACAGGGGTCAATGAGCAGTTCTTC	CASSLEQTGVNEQFF
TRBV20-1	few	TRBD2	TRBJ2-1	TGCAGTGCTAGAGAAGCGGGAGTTCTCTACAATGAGCAGTTCTTC	CSAREAGVLYNEQFF
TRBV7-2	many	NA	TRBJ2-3	TGTGCCAGCAGTCCCGGTGTAATGGGTACGCAGTATTTT	CASSPGVMGTQYF
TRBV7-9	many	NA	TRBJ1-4	TGTGCCAGCAGCCAGCAGGGGAGTGAAAAACTGTTTTTT	CASSQQGSEKLFF
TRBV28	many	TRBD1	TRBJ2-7	TGTGCCAGCAGTCCCCGGACAGGCTACGAGCAGTACTTC	CASSPRTGYEQYF
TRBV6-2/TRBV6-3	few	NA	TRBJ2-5	TGTGCCAGCACCCCTCGAGGGTCTAGCGTACAAGAGACCCAGTACTTC	CASTPRGSSVQETQYF
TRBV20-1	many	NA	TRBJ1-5	TGCAGTGCTAGGGGGAGGAGCAATCAGCCCCAGCATTTT	CSARGRSNQPQHF
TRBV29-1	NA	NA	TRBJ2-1	TGCAGCGTTGAAAGAAGTATTGAGCAGTTCTTC	CSVERSIEQFF
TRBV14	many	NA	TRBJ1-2	TGTGCCAGCAGCCAAGATTGGTCTGGGGGTGGCTACACCTTC	CASSQDWSGGGYTF
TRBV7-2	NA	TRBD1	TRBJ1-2	TGTGCCAGCAGCTTAGGGGGACAGACCTACACCTTC	CASSLGGQTYTF
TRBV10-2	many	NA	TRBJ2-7	TGCGCCAGCTCGCTGAGGGGGGGCAACTCCTACGAGCAGTACTTC	CASSLRGGNSYEQYF
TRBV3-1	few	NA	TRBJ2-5	TGTGCCAGCAGCCAAGACCGGGAGACCCAGTACTTC	CASSQDRETQYF
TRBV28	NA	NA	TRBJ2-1	TGTGCCAGCATAGAGAGACTAAGCTCCTACAATGAGCAGTTCTTC	CASIERLSSYNEQFF
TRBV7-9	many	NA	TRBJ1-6	TGTGCCAGCAGCTTTACAGAGAATTCACCCCTCCACTTT	CASSFTENSPLHF
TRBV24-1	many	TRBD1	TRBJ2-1	TGTGCCACCAGTGAAGCAGGGGGCTTGGATGAGCAGTTCTTC	CATSEAGGLDEQFF
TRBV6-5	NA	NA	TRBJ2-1	TGTGCCAGCATTGGATCCTACAATGAGCAGTTCTTC	CASIGSYNEQFF
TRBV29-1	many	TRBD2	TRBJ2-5	TGCAGCGTCAGGAAGCGGGAGGGCCAAGAGACCCAGTACTTC	CSVRKREGQETQYF
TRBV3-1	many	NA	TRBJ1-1	TGTGCCAGCAGCCATTTCAGGGGTCGGGCTTTCTTT	CASSHFRGRAFF
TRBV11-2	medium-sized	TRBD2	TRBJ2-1	TGTGCCAGCAGCTCACACCGGACTAGCGGGGCCCAGAGCAATGAGCAGTTCTTC	CASSSHRTSGAQSNEQFF
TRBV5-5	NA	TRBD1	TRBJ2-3	TGTGCCAGCAGCACCGGGACAGGGTTCACAGATACGCAGTATTTT	CASSTGTGFTDTQYF
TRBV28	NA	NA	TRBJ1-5	TGTGCCAGCTACCCCACCGGGACGGAGTTCCGTCAGCCCCAGCATTTT	CASYPTGTEFRQPQHF
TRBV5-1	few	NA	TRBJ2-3	TGCGCCAGCAGCAGGGACAAGAGCACAGATACGCAGTATTTT	CASSRDKSTDTQYF
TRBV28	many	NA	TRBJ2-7	TGTGCCAGCAAAACTTCCTACGAGCAGTACTTC	CASKTSYEQYF
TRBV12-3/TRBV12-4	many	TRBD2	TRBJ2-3	TGTGCCAGCAGTGCCCTAGCGGGAGGGGTCTCTCGCACAGATACGCAGTATTTT	CASSALAGGVSRTDTQYF
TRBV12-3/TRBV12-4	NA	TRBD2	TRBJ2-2	TGTGCCAGCAGACGGACTAGTTCCGGGGAGCTGTTTTTT	CASRRTSSGELFF
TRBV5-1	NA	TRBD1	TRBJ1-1	TGCGCCAGCAGCTTCTGGGACAGGGATTTGTACGCTTTCTTT	CASSFWDRDLYAFF
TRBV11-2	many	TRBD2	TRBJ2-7	TGTGCCAGCAGCCCCTATAGCGGGAGTTGGTACGAGCAGTACTTC	CASSPYSGSWYEQYF
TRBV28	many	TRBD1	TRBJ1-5	TGTGCCAGCAGAACAGGGGACAATCAGCCCCAGCATTTT	CASRTGDNQPQHF
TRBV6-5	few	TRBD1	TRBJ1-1	TGTGCCAGCAGCGCGTGGGGGACAGATTTTTTCTTT	CASSAWGTDFFF
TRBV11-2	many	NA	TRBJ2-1	TGTGCCAGCAGCGTACAGGGTACCAATGAGCAGTTCTTC	CASSVQGTNEQFF
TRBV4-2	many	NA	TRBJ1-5	TGTGCCAGCAGCCAAGAGGTAGGCCAGGGAGCTTGGCCCCAGCATTTT	CASSQEVGQGAWPQHF
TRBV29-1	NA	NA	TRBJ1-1	TGCAGCGTGGCCCGAACGGGGGTGGACACTGAAGCTTTCTTT	CSVARTGVDTEAFF
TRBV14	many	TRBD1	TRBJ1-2	TGTGCCAGCAGCCAACTACATTGGGACAGTCCTAACTATGGCTACACCTTC	CASSQLHWDSPNYGYTF
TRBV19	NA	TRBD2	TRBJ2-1	TGTGCCAGTAGTAGCGGGAGAATCTACAATGAGCAGTTCTTC	CASSSGRIYNEQFF
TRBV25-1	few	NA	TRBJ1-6	TGTGCCAGCAGTGATGGACAGTCTAATTCACCCCTCCACTTT	CASSDGQSNSPLHF
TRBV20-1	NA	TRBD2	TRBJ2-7	TGCAGTGCTAGAGCCGGGAGGGAGGCTTCCCTCGAGCAGTACTTC	CSARAGREASLEQYF
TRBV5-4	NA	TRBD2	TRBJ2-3	TGTGCCAGCAGCTTGGCTAGCGGGGGGGGCACAGATACGCAGTATTTT	CASSLASGGGTDTQYF
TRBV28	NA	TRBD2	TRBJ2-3	TGTGCCAGCAGTTTAAGGGGTCGGCTAGCGGGAGAGAGAACAGATACGCAGTATTTT	CASSLRGRLAGERTDTQYF
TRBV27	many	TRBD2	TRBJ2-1	TGTGCCAGCAGTTTACAAGGACTAGCGTGGTTCTTC	CASSLQGLAWFF
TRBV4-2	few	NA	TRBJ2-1	TGTGCCAGCAGCCGCGGGACTGAGCCCTGGGATGAGCAGTTCTTC	CASSRGTEPWDEQFF
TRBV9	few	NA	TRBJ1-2	TGTGCCAGCAGCCCAGGCGGGGGGGCCATCGCTGGCTACACCTTC	CASSPGGGAIAGYTF
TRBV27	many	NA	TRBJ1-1	TGTGCCAGCAGCTCTACCAAAGTCCAGAACACTGAAGCTTTCTTT	CASSSTKVQNTEAFF
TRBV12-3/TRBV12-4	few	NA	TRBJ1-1	TGTGCCAGCTCAAAAGACACGAACACTGAAGCTTTCTTT	CASSKDTNTEAFF
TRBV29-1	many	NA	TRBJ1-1	TGCAGCGTCCGAACCAGCGGGACCAACACTGAAGCTTTCTTT	CSVRTSGTNTEAFF
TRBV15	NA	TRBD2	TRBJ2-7	TGTGCCACCAGCAGAGATGAGAGCGGGAGCGGGGTGGACGAGCAGTACTTC	CATSRDESGSGVDEQYF
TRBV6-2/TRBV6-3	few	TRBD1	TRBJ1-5	TGTGCCAGCAGTTTGACGGCAGGGGGCGGCAATCAGCCCCAGCATTTT	CASSLTAGGGNQPQHF
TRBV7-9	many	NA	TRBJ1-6	TGTGCCAGCAGCTTAGCGCCGAGTAATTCACCCCTCCACTTT	CASSLAPSNSPLHF
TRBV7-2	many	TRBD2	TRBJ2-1	TGTGCCAGCAGCTTAACGGGAGGGCCCTACAATGAGCAGTTCTTC	CASSLTGGPYNEQFF
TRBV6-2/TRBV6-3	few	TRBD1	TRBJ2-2	TGTGCCAGCAGTTTTCCTCGGACAGGGTCCCCCACCGGGGAGCTGTTTTTT	CASSFPRTGSPTGELFF
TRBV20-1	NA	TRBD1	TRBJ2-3	TGCAGTGCCAACGACAGGGTCACAGATACGCAGTATTTT	CSANDRVTDTQYF
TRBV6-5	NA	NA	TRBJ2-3	TGTGCCAGCAGTTACGCGGCGCCGCGGCCTGGCACAGATACGCAGTATTTT	CASSYAAPRPGTDTQYF
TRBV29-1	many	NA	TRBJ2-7	TGCAGCGTGCGCCCCGCCAGAACAAGGGGTTACGAGCAGTACTTC	CSVRPARTRGYEQYF